The entry that follows covers one T cell receptor (beta chain) sequence. Mismatch with germline at one junction end may stem from a read error. The sample belongs to a study of neurological immune-mediated disorders. The CDR3 totals 17 residues. Per the germline V gene, CDR1 is SGHTA and CDR2 is FQGTGA. TCRdb independently ran MiXCR on the 5' RACE reads; one entry per CDR3 protein. In the table there are about 59,000 distinct CDR3 sequences, 12% of which are singletons. Material: PBMCs. The chain recombines TRBV7-3 with TRBJ2-1; tentative D call: TRBD2 (6 bases). This sequence originates from a woman aged 60-75 years with HTLV-1-associated myelopathy (HAM/TSP). In DNA form, the CDR3 reads TGTGCCAGCAGCTCCCCGTCTGTAAGGGAGGTCCCCCATGAGAAGTTCTTC. As protein: CASSSPSVREVPHEKFF.